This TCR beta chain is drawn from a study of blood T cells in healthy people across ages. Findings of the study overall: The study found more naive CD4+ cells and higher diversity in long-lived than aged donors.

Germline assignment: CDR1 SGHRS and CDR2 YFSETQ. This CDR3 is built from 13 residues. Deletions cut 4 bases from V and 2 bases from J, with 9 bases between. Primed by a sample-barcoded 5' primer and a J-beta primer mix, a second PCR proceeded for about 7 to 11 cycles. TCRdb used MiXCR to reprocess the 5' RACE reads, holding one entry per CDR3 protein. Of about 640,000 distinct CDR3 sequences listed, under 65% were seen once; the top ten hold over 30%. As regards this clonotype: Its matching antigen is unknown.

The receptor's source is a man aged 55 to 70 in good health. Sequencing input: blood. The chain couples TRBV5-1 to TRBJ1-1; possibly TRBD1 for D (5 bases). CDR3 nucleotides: TGCGCCAGCAGCCAGGACACTAACACTGAAGCTTTCTTT. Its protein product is CASSQDTNTEAFF.